The clone carrying this TCR beta chain was seen once. Its cognate antigen is unknown. These data originate in a study of shared clonotypes between healthy human individuals. Regarding the study as a whole: Some naive CD4 clonotypes, around 4.7%, turned up in common across several donors.

Deep-level running was used for the assay. Method: immunoSEQ multiplex PCR; TCRdb's copy keeps in-frame clones and lacks some. Of roughly 2.5 million clones listed, roughly nine tenths are singletons. The donors were adults (healthy and HIV-negative) with no recent acute infections or vaccinations. This CDR3 is built from 14 residues. V was pared by 2 bases and J by 7 bases, with 13 bases between. Germline lookup yields CDR1 MNHEY and CDR2 SMNVEV (reference sequence). The V gene is TRBV27, the J gene TRBJ2-3, with D perhaps matching TRBD1 (5 bases). Sequencing input: naive CD4+ T cells sorted from blood. The subset: CD45RA+ positively selected. The sequence was obtained from a man younger than 35 in good health. The CDR3 sequence is CASSLQPKGNTQYF. Here the CDR3 DNA reads TGTGCCAGCAGTTTACAACCGAAGGGGAATACGCAGTATTTT.